This TCR beta chain was found in a study of blood T cell repertoires in COVID-19. This clone was observed a handful of times. Only in-frame clones appear in the TCRdb table, and some are missing; sequencing was by immunoSEQ multiplex PCR. The table records roughly 150,000 clones, around 83% of them present only once. Germline trimming cut 5 bases from V and 5 bases from J; bases unmatched to any gene: 5. This CDR3 spans 13 amino acids. Germline V lookup: CDR1 MDHEN, CDR2 SYDVKM. This receptor was taken from a woman aged 45 to 65 with acute or convalescent COVID-19. J is TRBJ1-2 and V is TRBV28; 7 nucleotides line up with TRBD1. Sequenced input: peripheral blood. The CDR3 coding sequence is TGTGCCAGCAGTGTAAAGACAGGGTATGGCTACACCTTC. Its translation is CASSVKTGYGYTF.